These T cell receptor beta chains were read from a single sample in a study of identical twins. TCRdb analysed the 5' RACE reads with MiXCR anew, one entry per CDR3 protein. The sample carries 500,000 to 650,000 distinct CDR3 sequences, around 22% recorded once. These data are also associated with another study on yellow fever vaccine responses in identical twins.

Sample: CD4+ T cells sorted from blood. These receptors came from a woman aged 18-35 years in good health. Both conserved end residues are trimmed from each CDR3. The order of the fields is J gene, V gene, CDR3 protein.

TRBJ1-5 | TRBV3-1 | ASSQVQGNNQPQH
TRBJ2-7 | TRBV5-1 | ASSMEGAYEQY
TRBJ2-3 | TRBV2 | ASRAPGQGTDTQY
TRBJ1-6 | TRBV6-4 | ASSDSGPLH
TRBJ2-1 | TRBV27 | ASTRLGVGDNEQF
TRBJ2-7 | TRBV12-3/TRBV12-4 | ASSLSSSHEQY
TRBJ1-1 | TRBV14 | ASSQEVSWRAF
TRBJ2-3 | TRBV5-1 | ASAAGSYTDTQY
TRBJ2-1 | TRBV15 | ATSTVESSYNEQF
TRBJ2-1 | TRBV18 | ASSPLGSWDEQF